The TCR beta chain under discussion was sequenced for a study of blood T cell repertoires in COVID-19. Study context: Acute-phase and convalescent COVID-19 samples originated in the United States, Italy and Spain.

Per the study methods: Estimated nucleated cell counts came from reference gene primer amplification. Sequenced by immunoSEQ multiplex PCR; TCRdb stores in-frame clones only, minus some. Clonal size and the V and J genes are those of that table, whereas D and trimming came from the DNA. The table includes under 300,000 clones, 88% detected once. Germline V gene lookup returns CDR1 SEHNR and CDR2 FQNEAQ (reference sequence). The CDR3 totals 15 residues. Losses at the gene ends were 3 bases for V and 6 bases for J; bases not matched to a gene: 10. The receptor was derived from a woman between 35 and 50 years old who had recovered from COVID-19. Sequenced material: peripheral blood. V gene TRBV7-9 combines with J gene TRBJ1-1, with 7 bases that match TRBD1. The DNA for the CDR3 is TGTGCCAGCAGCTTTGCGAGGGGGCCAAAGGCTGAAGCTTTCTTT. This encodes CASSFARGPKAEAFF.